What follows describes a single T cell receptor (beta chain). This clonotype was observed many times. It lacks a known antigen. No quality values exist for individual bases; no much larger clone is one base distant. These data belong to a study of CD8+CD57+ T cells in acquired aplastic anemia (dated by TCRdb to the late 2010s). Study-wide context: On average, sorted CD4+ and CD8+ cells yielded 3 to 4 ug of extracted DNA, with a range of roughly 0.18 to 27.4 ug. CD8+CD57+ expansion was defined as frequency above the mean frequency observed in healthy subjects. General findings and caveats noted by the study authors: CD8+ Simpson's diversity did not differ significantly between patients and healthy controls (P=0.060). Around 28 CD8+ CDR3 sequences were found to be shared between patients and controls, but these sequences appeared to be highly expressed in patients and within the immunodominant clones of the patients.

TCR beta VDJ combination and CDR3 sequence profiling used genomic DNA as the template. TCR repertoire sequencing was run on an Illumina HiSeq 2000. Per the source publication's procedure: Repertoires were assessed using TRBV/TRBJ rearrangement plots, CDR3 size and DJ length profiles, and Simpson's diversity index. Whichever DNA sequence was most abundant in the deep sequencing data was defined as the immunodominant clone. CDR3 amino acid sequences were screened for sharing across subjects and compared with published repertoires and the VDJdb database. TCRdb reworked the public reads: Q25 trimming with fastp, MiXCR clone assembly, productive beta chains retained. Rows merge per CDR3 protein into single entries with the most common DNA and genes. The V and J calls and clone size are TCRdb's, not the authors'. In all, the sample holds 250,000 to 300,000 distinct CDR3 sequences, and about three fifths of those were seen once. The biggest ten clones account for roughly 1.2% of the sample.

The CDR3 holds 15 amino acids from the cysteine to the phenylalanine. Only the CDR3 DNA is retained, 45 bases long and in frame from the first base. V ends up 3 bases short and J 4 bases short, with an unmatched junction base count of 6. CDR1 SGHDT and CDR2 YYEEEE were looked up in the germline V gene. Flow cytometry had shown CD8+CD57+ cell expansion in the patients selected for sequencing. Every patient had a diagnosis of severe acquired aplastic anemia based on International Study of Aplastic Anemia and Agranulocytosis and Camitta criteria. Patients had received no therapy at the time of blood sampling. In this study, sorted CD4+ and CD8+ T cells from the blood of healthy subjects and of severe aplastic anemia patients had their TCR repertoires deep-sequenced. Patients were enrolled under clinicaltrials.gov protocols 00001620, 01623167, 00001397, 00071045, 00081523 and 00961064 in the USA. Ficoll-Paque density gradient centrifugation was used to isolate peripheral blood mononuclear cells. CD4+ and CD8+ T cells were sorted by FACS or magnetic beads before DNA extraction.

The chain was built from TRBV5-6 and TRBJ2-3; a stretch of 9 junction bases matches TRBD2. The sequence was collected from a human donor with aplastic anemia. The sample taken for sequencing was sorted CD4+, CD8+, or CD8+CD57+ T cells (not recorded which) from PBMCs. The sequence in DNA is TGTGCCAGCAGCTCTGCGGGGGGGCCCCCAGATACGCAGTATTTT. This translates into CASSSAGGPPDTQYF.